This is a list of T cell receptor beta chains from one sample in a study of graft-versus-host responses after intestinal transplantation. The antigens these receptors bind are not known. Sequenced by immunoSEQ multiplex PCR; TCRdb stores in-frame clones only, minus some. This sample carries around 88,000 clones, roughly 87% of them seen once, and the ten largest clones take approximately 18%. The sample was unstimulated CD8+ T cells sorted from spleen or lymph node cells, taken before intestinal transplant. Receptors originate from a human donor who received an intestinal transplant. Both conserved end residues are part of each CDR3. Fields, in order: V gene, J gene, CDR3 protein.

>TRBV9|TRBJ2-1
CASSPPTGDEQFF
>TRBV28|TRBJ2-7
CASSPEDGSYEQYF
>TRBV6-5|TRBJ1-4
CASSYSISGGRLFF
>TRBV6-1|TRBJ2-1
CASTLRRNGDNEQFF
>TRBV2|TRBJ2-1
CASGPSGGGSSYNEQFF
>TRBV27|TRBJ1-2
CASSLSGNGYTF
>TRBV5-6|TRBJ1-5
CASSISGTSNQPQHF
>TRBV30|TRBJ2-7
CAWSKRDRGLYEQYF
>TRBV2|TRBJ2-3
CASSFILAGTDTQYF
>TRBV7-9|TRBJ2-6
CASSFLRAGANVLTF
>TRBV4-2|TRBJ2-1
CASSQDGLGGSYNEQFF
>TRBV9|TRBJ2-3
CASSVGGTDTQYF
>TRBV9|TRBJ2-1
CASSISGRDNEQFF
>TRBV13|TRBJ2-3
CASSPLQGAREDTQYF
>TRBV6-5|TRBJ1-1
CASSYSAGGDAFF
>TRBV5-1|TRBJ2-2
CASSFHFRGPGELFF
>TRBV11-1|TRBJ2-7
CASSYQRGYPYYEQYF
>TRBV30|TRBJ2-1
CAWSVGGYNEQFF
>TRBV9|TRBJ2-5
CASSSGYFETQYF
>TRBV7-9|TRBJ2-5
CASSLGTGGWETQYF
>TRBV1|TRBJ1-2
CTSSQPGTGYGYTF
>TRBV4-1|TRBJ2-2
CASSQADGELFF
>TRBV10-3|TRBJ2-3
CAISESLGNTDTQYF